The present T cell receptor (beta chain) was sequenced within a study of T cell responses to AZD1222 COVID-19 vaccine. In its sample, this clone was seen once. Data came from immunoSEQ multiplex PCR; TCRdb stores just in-frame clones and leaves some out. The sample carries approximately 140,000 clones, around 89% recorded once. Germline V gene data show CDR1 as LGHNA and CDR2 as YSLEER. The CDR3 consists of 13 residues. Trimming at V came to 0 bases and at J to 6 bases, leaving 1 base not matched to a gene. This chain joins TRBV4-3 and TRBJ1-1, with 7 bases that match TRBD1. Specimen: peripheral blood, collected on day 0 of AZD1222 vaccination. The sequence was collected from an adult in good health. The CDR3 DNA follows: TGCGCCAGCAGCCAAGAGGGGACAGCTGAAGCTTTCTTT. Translating it yields CASSQEGTAEAFF.